This TCR beta chain was recovered during a study of blood T cell repertoires in COVID-19. The protocol was immunoSEQ multiplex PCR, while the TCRdb copy is restricted to in-frame clones and leaves out a portion. The table records a few hundred thousand clones, about 91% of them present only once. Sequencing input: peripheral blood. This receptor was taken from a young woman who had recovered from COVID-19.

The CDR3 spells CASSLRLAGAQETQYF. Here the CDR3 DNA reads TGTGCCAGCTCACTTCGACTAGCGGGGGCCCAAGAGACCCAGTACTTC. The chain recombines TRBV18 with TRBJ2-5; 12 bases match TRBD2. Trimming removed 4 bases from V and 1 base from J; junction bases left unmatched: 4. The CDR3 loop spans 16 amino acids. The germline CDR1 and CDR2 sequences are KGHSH and LQKENI.